This TCR beta chain was captured in a study of molecular identifiers for immune sequencing clone quantification (dated by TCRdb to 2016 to 2018). In the study overall: For a replicate experiment, RNA from roughly 21,000 or 96,000 naive CD8 T cells was divided into five aliquots, of which four were sequenced. The study was a methods study using CD8 T cells to benchmark molecular-identifier clustering-based TCR repertoire sequencing (MIDCIRS) and TCR RNA copy counting. Overall results and qualifications from the work: Spiked-in Jurkat TCR RNA equal to a single cell's worth was reported to be detectable even within one million naive CD8 T cells. The sizes of highly expanded clones could end up underestimated when identical TCR molecules share a barcode. The naive libraries included spiked-in Jurkat TCR RNA (10 copies' worth), and this RNA is not part of the donor repertoire. Modeling indicated about 3 TCR RNA copies recovered per cell, compared with approximately 10 by digital PCR, which implies a capture efficiency of 25% to 35%. When barcode sub-clustering was not used, chimeric consensus sequences inflated TCR diversity, with chimeras reaching as high as 47%. In CMV-specific effector cells, over 99% of molecules were held by clones above 20 RNA copies, whereas under 1% of molecules were held by such clones in naive cells.

Naive CD8 T cell libraries were made from roughly 18,000 to 920,000 sorted cells using 10%, 30% or 50% of purified RNA. Naive CD8 T cells were FACS-sorted as CD8+CD4-CCR7+CD45RA+ on a BD FACSAria II into RLT Plus buffer. Detection sensitivity was tested by spiking Jurkat RNA equal to approximately 9 TCR copies' worth into samples containing about 17,000-1,000,000 naive CD8 T cells. Enrichment of CD8 T cells was performed with RosetteSep CD8+ T Cell Enrichment Cocktail and Ficoll-Paque, after which ACK red cell lysis was carried out. With respect to this clonotype: Its antigen specificity is not known. The junction departs from germline at one end; a sequencing error may be responsible.

The germline V gene (reference sequence) sets CDR1 to SEHNR and CDR2 to FQNEAQ. The CDR3 sequence holds 14 residues, the cysteine and phenylalanine included. Only the CDR3 region is kept as DNA, spanning 42 bases read in frame from base 1. Libraries were made using PCR. TCRdb names NextSeq 500 as the instrument used. Bulk TCR libraries were made following a previously described method, with the TCR primers given in Table S5. Purification of total RNA was performed with the Qiagen AllPrep DNA/RNA kit. Reads from multiple sequencing runs of the same library were pooled before analysis. Per the original workflow: Reads were retained only if an exact TCR constant sequence was present, and the retained reads were trimmed to 150 nt and grouped according to their 12-nt molecular barcodes. Reads in each barcode group were sub-clustered using a 15% Levenshtein threshold, and a quality-weighted consensus sequence was built for each RNA molecule. Non-functional sequences were excluded, and lower-count sequences lying one edit away from another sequence were also excluded. Based on fitting two negative binomial distributions, any barcode sub-cluster with under 20% of the maximum read count was discarded. TCRdb cleaned the public reads at Q25 with fastp, built clones with MiXCR and kept in-frame beta chains. All rows with the same CDR3 protein become a single entry with the most common DNA and genes. TCRdb, not the original authors, processed these V and J calls. The sample includes some 97,000 distinct CDR3 sequences, with less than 25% observed a single time. In total, the top ten clones hold roughly 1% of the sample.

The source of this sequence is a human donor in good health. Some libraries in this study had Jurkat cell RNA spiked in. What was sequenced was naive CD8+ T cells from blood, with Jurkat cell RNA spiked in. Interpreted using the paper, the cell subset or site label stands for: FACS-sorted CD8+CD4-CCR7+CD45RA+ naive T cells. The rearrangement combines TRBV7-9 with TRBJ2-1, with TRBD2 perhaps the D gene, on 7 matching bases. CDR3 sequence: CASSRGGGGNERFF. At the DNA level, the sequence is TGTGCCAGCAGCAGGGGGGGGGGTGGTAATGAGCGGTTCTTC.